The 17 T cell receptor beta chains below were found in one sample sequenced in a study of shared clonotypes between healthy human individuals. TCRdb's table, derived via immunoSEQ multiplex PCR, lists solely in-frame clones and lacks some. The sample includes around 1.6 million clones, about 98% seen only once; the top ten take about 0.42%. Sequences were obtained from naive CD4+ T cells sorted from blood. Subset here: CD45RA+ positively selected. The source is a man under 40 in good health.

The V and J genes are TRBV5-6 and TRBJ2-1, with D maybe TRBD2 (5 bases). Germline V gene sequence: CDR1 SGHDT, CDR2 YYEEEE. Trimming cost V 4 bases and J 8 bases, with 28 bases left between them. The CDR3 is 18 amino acids. This CDR3 is CASSPRSLGVGGSYEQFF. The CDR3 nucleotides are TGTGCCAGCAGCCCTCGTTCTCTCGGGGTCGGCGGGTCCTATGAGCAGTTCTTC.

The chain carries TRBV6-6 and TRBJ1-4; no clear D. The CDR3 extends over 14 amino acids. Germline CDR1 reads MNHNY; CDR2 reads SVGAGI (reference sequence). V lost 6 bases, J lost 0 bases, and 8 bases lay in between. The CDR3 is CASRQTTTNEKLFF. CDR3 bases: TGTGCCAGCAGGCAAACCACAACTAATGAAAAACTGTTTTTT.

This chain connects TRBV5-1 to TRBJ2-6; D possibly corresponds to TRBD2 (5 bases). Deletions cut 4 bases from V and 0 bases from J, with 11 bases between. This CDR3 is 16 amino acids long. Germline values: CDR1 SGHRS, CDR2 YFSETQ. The CDR3 DNA reads as TGCGCCAGCAGCGTGGCGGGCAACTCTGGGGCCAACGTCCTGACTTTC. It is translated as CASSVAGNSGANVLTF.

This clone appeared a few times. The rearrangement uses TRBV6-6 and TRBJ2-5; D may be TRBD1 or TRBD2 (5 bases each). The CDR3 extends over 16 amino acids. Between the trimmed V and J ends, which lost 3 bases and 0 bases, there was a span of 14 bases. Germline-derived CDR1 and CDR2 are MNHNY and SVGAGI (reference sequence). In nucleotides, the CDR3 is TGTGCCAGCAGTTATACGGGACGGTTGTACCAAGAGACCCAGTACTTC. It specifies CASSYTGRLYQETQYF.

In regard to this clone: Other DNA variants within this sample encode the same CDR3. The chain employs TRBV18 and TRBJ2-5; TRBD1 agrees at 9 bases. The CDR3 has 13 amino acids. Germline CDR1 reads KGHSH; CDR2 reads LQKENI. J gave up 5 bases and V 6 bases, and 4 bases lay outside the gene matches. Here the CDR3 DNA reads TGTGCCAGCTCGCTGGGGACAGGGGAGACCCAGTACTTC. Its protein product is CASSLGTGETQYF.

The chain links TRBV4-3 to TRBJ2-7; D is unclear. Trimming left V 1 base short and J 7 bases short, with 11 bases between. CDR3 length: 13 residues. Germline V CDR1 and CDR2: LGHNA, YSLEER. This CDR3 is CASSQVGLREQYF. The CDR3 nucleotides read TGCGCCAGCAGCCAAGTGGGGTTGAGGGAGCAGTACTTC.

V and J are TRBV11-2 and TRBJ1-1; no clear D. Trimming stripped 5 bases from V and 4 bases from J, with 8 bases between. CDR1 and CDR2 from the germline V gene are SGHAT and FQNNGV. The CDR3 is 12 residues long. CDR3 amino acids: CASSLRTTEAFF. The CDR3 coding sequence is TGTGCCAGCAGCCTCCGCACCACTGAAGCTTTCTTT.

The CDR3 nucleotides read TGTGCCAGCAGCAAAGAGGTGGTACAGGGGGCGGCCTTCGGGCTAAACATTCAGTACTTC. Residues: CASSKEVVQGAAFGLNIQYF. The V gene is TRBV21-1, the J gene TRBJ2-4; the table's D call TRBD1 went unverified against the DNA. TRBV21-1 is classified as a pseudogene. This CDR3 is 20 amino acids long.

As for this clone: Other DNA sequences in this sample translate to the same CDR3. V and J are TRBV18 and TRBJ1-5; possibly TRBD1 for D (5 bases). V lost 2 bases and J lost 5, with 10 bases in between. CDR3 length: 14 residues. Germline CDR1 and CDR2: KGHSH and LQKENI. The CDR3 DNA reads as TGTGCCAGCTCACCAGGGCAGGGTGATCAGCCCCAGCATTTT. Amino acid sequence: CASSPGQGDQPQHF.

Only one count was recorded for this clone. The V call is TRBV19, the J call TRBJ1-5; a possible D gene is TRBD1 (5 bases). CDR1 LNHDA and CDR2 SQIVND come from the germline V gene (reference sequence). The CDR3 is made up of 15 amino acids. V was cut by 3 bases and J by 1 base, with 10 bases left in between. The DNA for the CDR3 is TGTGCCAGTAGTATGCCCCGACAGAGCAATCAGCCCCAGCATTTT. Protein: CASSMPRQSNQPQHF. The full variable domain, in which reference TRBV19 and TRBJ1-5 provide the parts outside the CDR3, is DGGITQSPKYLFRKEGQNVTLSCEQNLNHDAMYWYRQDPGQGLRLIYYSQIVNDFQKGDIAEGYSVSREKKESFPLTVTSAQKNPTAFYLCASSMPRQSNQPQHFGDGTRLSIL.

The V gene is TRBV29-1, the J gene TRBJ2-4; TRBD1 matches 7 bases. Germline V gene lookup returns CDR1 SQVTM and CDR2 ANQGSEA. V lost 6 bases and J lost 2; bases outside the gene matches: 10. This CDR3 has 15 residues. The CDR3 spells CSVVKDRATKNIQYF. CDR3 in DNA: TGCAGCGTGGTAAAAGACAGGGCCACCAAAAACATTCAGTACTTC. The whole variable domain, remainder taken from reference TRBV29-1 and TRBJ2-4, is SAVISQKPSRDICQRGTSLTIQCQVDSQVTMMFWYRQQPGQSLTLIATANQGSEATYESGFVIDKFPISRPNLTFSTLTVSNMSPEDSSIYLCSVVKDRATKNIQYFGAGTRLSVL.

The rearrangement joins TRBV7-8 to TRBJ2-7; 12 bases agree with TRBD2. V shed 1 base and J 3 bases; nucleotides not matched to a gene: 7. The CDR3 totals 17 residues. CDR1 is SGHVS, CDR2 FQNEAQ, per germline. The CDR3 DNA sequence: TGTGCCAGCAGCTTAGAACCCCGACTAGCGGGAGACTACGAGCAGTACTTC. It yields the protein CASSLEPRLAGDYEQYF.

V gene TRBV7-9 combines with J gene TRBJ2-5, with D possibly being TRBD1 or TRBD2 (5 bases each). Germline CDR1 and CDR2: SEHNR and FQNEAQ (reference sequence). This CDR3 has 16 amino acids. V dropped 5 bases and J dropped 5 bases, with 21 bases sitting between them. The CDR3 sequence is CASSLGTVHSGETQYF. The CDR3 coding sequence is TGTGCCAGCAGCCTGGGGACCGTCCATTCAGGGGAGACCCAGTACTTC.

The genes are TRBV4-2 and TRBJ2-3, with D perhaps assigned TRBD1 or TRBD2 (5 bases each). In germline, CDR1 is LGHNA, CDR2 YNFKEQ. Trimming stripped 4 bases from V and 1 base from J, with 12 bases between. CDR3 length equals 15 residues. In nucleotides, the CDR3 is TGTGCCAGCAGCCCGACAGCCGGGGGCACAGATACGCAGTATTTT. Amino acid sequence: CASSPTAGGTDTQYF.

The chain couples TRBV28 to TRBJ2-1; 8 nucleotides match TRBD1. Germline CDR1 MDHEN, CDR2 SYDVKM. This CDR3 is built from 18 residues. J was trimmed by 0 bases and V by 3 bases; bases with no gene match: 10. The CDR3 region is CASSFPQGARSSYNEQFF. In DNA form, the CDR3 reads TGTGCCAGCAGTTTCCCTCAGGGGGCGCGGAGCTCCTACAATGAGCAGTTCTTC.

The chain joins TRBV15 to TRBJ2-1; D gene unclear. CDR3 length: 15 amino acids. Germline CDR1 and CDR2: LNHNV and YYDKDF (reference sequence). The V end lost 0 bases, the J end lost 8 bases, and 14 bases lay between the germline ends. The DNA of the CDR3 is TGTGCCACCAGCAGAGATAGGTGGGTTCTCCATGAGCAGTTCTTC. It codes for CATSRDRWVLHEQFF.

The V gene is TRBV28, the J gene TRBJ1-4; weak D call: TRBD1 (5 bases). V lost 4 bases and J 8 bases, leaving 11 bases between the germline ends. Germline CDR1 is MDHEN and CDR2 is SYDVKM. There are 13 residues in the CDR3. Here the CDR3 reads CASSWQGGEKLFF. The DNA for the CDR3 is TGTGCCAGCAGTTGGCAGGGCGGCGAAAAACTGTTTTTT.